Following are 24 T cell receptor beta chains from one sample sequenced in a study of cytomegalovirus exposure and HLA in healthy donors. Primers: 60 Vbeta forward and 13 Jbeta reverse. The assay was immunoSEQ multiplex PCR, and TCRdb's table has in-frame clones only and misses some. Here the sample spans 95,000 to 110,000 clones, roughly 85% being singletons. Sequencing used PBMCs. Receptor source: a man between 60 and 70 years old in good health and CMV-seropositive.

J is TRBJ2-5 and V is TRBV29-1; 7 nucleotides line up with TRBD1. There are 14 residues in the CDR3. The junction had 8 bases not matched to a gene; V was cut back by 6 bases and J by 1 base. Germline lookup yields CDR1 SQVTM and CDR2 ANQGSEA. Here the CDR3 DNA reads TGCAGCGTCGTTCCTCGGGACAGCCAAGAGACCCAGTACTTC. It specifies CSVVPRDSQETQYF.

This sequence joins TRBV5-5 and TRBJ1-5, with TRBD1 matching over 8 bases. Germline CDR1 SGHKS, CDR2 YYEKEE (reference sequence). J gave up 6 bases and V 4 bases, and 6 bases lay outside the gene matches. The CDR3 has 14 residues. CDR3 coding DNA: TGTGCCAGCAGCCGAGGGACAGGCGTTCAGCCCCAGCATTTT. Translating it yields CASSRGTGVQPQHF.

The chain has TRBV5-6 and TRBJ2-4; 8 bases agree with TRBD2. The CDR3 spans 14 residues. Germline CDR1 is SGHDT and CDR2 is YYEEEE. V shed 3 bases and J 7 bases; nucleotides not matched to a gene: 6. The CDR3 DNA reads TGTGCCAGCAGCTCCCTCCGGGGGGGCAACATTCAGTACTTC. Translated, it gives CASSSLRGGNIQYF.

The rearrangement joins TRBV6-5 to TRBJ2-3; 7 bases fit TRBD1. Germline V CDR1 and CDR2: MNHEY, SVGAGI. J was trimmed by 4 bases and V by 0 bases; bases with no gene match: 4. The CDR3 has 15 amino acids. This CDR3 reads CASSYSNQGADTQYF. CDR3 in DNA: TGTGCCAGCAGTTACTCGAATCAGGGGGCAGATACGCAGTATTTT.

This clone was counted only a few times. The chain recombines TRBV7-9 with TRBJ1-5; a possible D gene is TRBD1 (5 bases). Germline V gives CDR1 SEHNR, CDR2 FQNEAQ (reference sequence). This CDR3 has 16 amino acids. Trimming stripped 1 base from V and 2 bases from J, with 12 bases between. CDR3: CASSLEGSGGNQPQHF. As DNA, the CDR3 is TGTGCCAGCAGCTTAGAAGGGTCGGGGGGCAATCAGCCCCAGCATTTT. Looking up the rest from reference TRBV7-9 and TRBJ1-5 gives the full variable domain: DTGVSQNPRHKITKRGQNVTFRCDPISEHNRLYWYRQTLGQGPEFLTYFQNEAQLEKSRLLSDRFSAERPKGSFSTLEIQRTEQGDSAMYLCASSLEGSGGNQPQHFGDGTRLSIL.

This chain uses TRBV29-1 with TRBJ1-5; TRBD1 matches at 11 bases. The CDR3 has 14 amino acids. Trimming took 5 bases from V and 6 from J; bases not matched to a gene: 6. Germline CDR1 is SQVTM and CDR2 is ANQGSEA. The CDR3 sequence: CSVTGQGVRQPQHF. CDR3 nucleotide sequence: TGCAGCGTTACGGGACAGGGGGTTCGTCAGCCCCAGCATTTT.

The chain has TRBV6-1 and TRBJ1-2, with 9 bases matching TRBD1. The CDR3 covers 15 residues. Germline V CDR1 and CDR2: MNHNS, SASEGT. The trim removed 6 bases at V and 6 bases at J, leaving 11 bases unmatched. This CDR3 is CASRTAGTGFDGYTF. CDR3 DNA sequence: TGTGCCAGCAGAACAGCCGGGACAGGGTTCGATGGCTACACCTTC.

This clone appeared many times. This rearrangement joins TRBV29-1 to TRBJ1-1, with a weak D call TRBD1 (5 bases). CDR3 length: 13 residues. Germline-derived CDR1 and CDR2 are SQVTM and ANQGSEA. The V gene lost 3 bases and the J gene lost 7 bases, with 15 bases spanning the gap. The CDR3 coding sequence is TGCAGCGTTGATTCTTCCAGGGTCCATGAAGCTTTCTTT. Its protein is CSVDSSRVHEAFF.

This chain joins TRBV7-8 and TRBJ2-2; D gene ambiguous. Germline-derived CDR1 and CDR2 are SGHVS and FQNEAQ. Trimming stripped 2 bases from V and 1 base from J, with 8 bases between. CDR3 length: 15 residues. The CDR3 region has the DNA TGTGCCAGCAGCTTAAACAGAAAGAACACCGGGGAGCTGTTTTTT. Its protein is CASSLNRKNTGELFF.

V usage is TRBV7-9 and J usage is TRBJ1-1; no clear D. Deletions cut 1 base from V and 0 bases from J, with 6 bases between. The CDR3 is 14 residues long. Germline V gene data show CDR1 as SEHNR and CDR2 as FQNEAQ (reference sequence). CDR3 sequence: CASSLDTVNTEAFF. The CDR3 bases are TGTGCCAGCAGCTTAGACACCGTGAACACTGAAGCTTTCTTT.

This chain connects TRBV25-1 to TRBJ2-5; 8 bases are shared with TRBD1. V lost 2 bases, J lost 4 bases, and 9 bases stayed unmatched. Germline loops: CDR1 MGHDK, CDR2 SYGVNS. There are 16 residues in the CDR3. The DNA of the CDR3 is TGTGCCAGCAGTGAACCCGGACAGGGAGCGAGAGAGACCCAGTACTTC. As protein: CASSEPGQGARETQYF.

The table lists this clone with a few counts. The rearrangement uses TRBV5-5 and TRBJ1-6, with D uncertain. V was cut by 0 bases and J by 13 bases, with 20 bases left in between. Germline loops: CDR1 SGHKS, CDR2 YYEKEE (reference sequence). The CDR3 is made up of 16 amino acids. The CDR3 DNA reads as TGTGCCAGCAGCTTGGTCCCGGGGATCGATGTGCTTCCCCTCCACTTT. Its translation is CASSLVPGIDVLPLHF.

The V and J genes are TRBV6-5 and TRBJ1-6, with 9 bases that match TRBD1. The germline V gene has CDR1 MNHEY and CDR2 SVGAGI. The CDR3 is made up of 14 amino acids. J gave up 10 bases and V 5 bases, and 6 bases lay outside the gene matches. CDR3 region: CASSTQGALSPLHF. DNA of the CDR3: TGTGCCAGCAGTACACAGGGGGCCCTATCACCCCTCCACTTT.

The CDR3 DNA follows: TGCGCCAGCAACCTAGGGACAGGGGTAAACTATGGCTACACCTTC. This codes for CASNLGTGVNYGYTF. The V call is TRBV4-1, the J call TRBJ1-2, with 10 bases fitting TRBD1. Unmatched junction bases numbered 7, after V lost 7 bases and J lost 2 bases. CDR1 and CDR2 from the germline V gene are MGHRA and YSYEKL. The CDR3 runs 15 residues.

The rearrangement joins TRBV21-1 to TRBJ2-1; TRBD1 is the table's D call and was not checked against the DNA. TRBV21-1 is listed as a pseudogene. The CDR3 runs 17 residues. The CDR3 loop is CASSKTAGDRDYNEQFF. The CDR3 DNA sequence: TGTGCCAGCAGCAAAACTGCCGGGGACAGGGACTACAATGAGCAGTTCTTC.

The chain uses TRBV19 and TRBJ1-2, with 7 bases aligning to TRBD1. The CDR3 length is 18 residues. With V trimmed by 5 bases and J by 7 bases, 22 bases remained unmatched. Germline lookup yields CDR1 LNHDA and CDR2 SQIVND (reference sequence). CDR3 sequence: CASSGLRGGDRDTGGYTF. The CDR3 nucleotides are TGTGCCAGTAGTGGGTTGCGCGGTGGGGACAGAGACACGGGTGGCTACACCTTC.

The V call is TRBV6-1, the J call TRBJ1-5, with 7 bases aligning to TRBD1. The CDR3 runs 13 residues. J lost 4 bases, V lost 7 bases, and 4 bases had no gene match. Germline V gives CDR1 MNHNS, CDR2 SASEGT. CDR3 in amino acids: CASTPDRNQPQHF. In DNA, the CDR3 is TGTGCCAGCACCCCGGACAGGAATCAGCCCCAGCATTTT.

V is TRBV6-5 and J is TRBJ1-5, with 8 bases aligning to TRBD1. Germline CDR1 reads MNHEY; CDR2 reads SVGAGI. V shed 8 bases and J 6 bases; nucleotides not matched to a gene: 3. The CDR3 contains 12 residues. CDR3 region: CASQGAGQPQHF. In DNA form, the CDR3 reads TGTGCCAGCCAGGGGGCGGGTCAGCCCCAGCATTTT.

V usage is TRBV6-6 and J usage is TRBJ1-2; weak D call: TRBD1 (6 bases). Germline assignment: CDR1 MNHNY and CDR2 SVGAGI (reference sequence). Trimming cost V 2 bases and J 14 bases, with 21 bases left between them. The CDR3 runs to 14 residues. CDR3 amino acids: CASSYPGQSTKGTF. Here the CDR3 DNA reads TGTGCCAGCAGTTACCCGGGACAATCCACCAAAGGGACCTTC.

The chain uses TRBV6-5 and TRBJ2-7, with TRBD2 matching 8 bases. Germline V lookup: CDR1 MNHEY, CDR2 SVGAGI. With V trimmed by 2 bases and J by 4 bases, 4 bases remained unmatched. CDR3 size: 14 residues. DNA of the CDR3: TGTGCCAGCAGTTACCGGGGGGGGGTTTACGAGCAGTACTTC. Its protein product is CASSYRGGVYEQYF.

The rearrangement joins TRBV10-3 to TRBJ2-1, with a weak D call TRBD1 (6 bases). The CDR3 loop spans 11 amino acids. V lost 8 bases and J lost 7, with 9 bases in between. Germline V gene sequence: CDR1 ENHRY, CDR2 SYGVKD. The CDR3 here is CAIGGGNEQFF. The CDR3 nucleotides are TGTGCCATCGGGGGCGGTAATGAGCAGTTCTTC.

The chain recombines TRBV10-2 with TRBJ2-2; D unresolved. V was pared by 4 bases and J by 0 bases, with 6 bases between. Germline V gene sequence: CDR1 WSHSY, CDR2 SAAADI. This CDR3 spans 14 amino acids. For the CDR3, the DNA is TGCGCCAGCAGTGGCAGCGCGAACACCGGGGAGCTGTTTTTT. It yields the protein CASSGSANTGELFF.

V is TRBV5-1 and J is TRBJ2-6, with 16 bases aligning to TRBD2. From germline, CDR1 is SGHRS and CDR2 YFSETQ. J gave up 0 bases and V 0 bases, and 6 bases lay outside the gene matches. The length of the CDR3 is 21 residues. In DNA, the CDR3 is TGCGCCAGCAGCTTGGTCCCGGGACTAGCGGGGGGGAGCTCTGGGGCCAACGTCCTGACTTTC. This sequence encodes CASSLVPGLAGGSSGANVLTF.

V and J are TRBV29-1 and TRBJ2-5; TRBD1 agrees at 7 bases. The CDR3 is 14 amino acids. The V gene's germline CDR1 is SQVTM and CDR2 ANQGSEA. The ends lost 0 bases at V and 4 bases at J; junction bases unmatched: 5. The CDR3, as DNA: TGCAGCGTTGAAGAGGGGTACAGGGGAGAGACCCAGTACTTC. Its protein is CSVEEGYRGETQYF.